The next 29 T cell receptor beta chains were all read from a single sample in a study of blood T cell repertoires in COVID-19. Produced via immunoSEQ multiplex PCR; TCRdb's table is partial and in-frame only. The sample consists of hundreds of thousands of clones, around nine tenths of them appearing once. The specimen was peripheral blood. The receptors come from a woman aged 40 to 50 who had recovered from COVID-19.

V gene TRBV7-2 combines with J gene TRBJ2-6; no firm D call. This CDR3 contains 14 residues. From germline, CDR1 is SGHTA and CDR2 FQGNSA. The ends were cut back, 6 bases at V and 2 bases at J, with 8 bases in the middle. CDR3 in DNA: TGTGCCAGCAGGACTCAAGCTGGGGCCAACGTCCTGACTTTC. Residues: CASRTQAGANVLTF.

The chain employs TRBV18 and TRBJ2-3; 8 bases align to TRBD1. CDR1 is KGHSH, CDR2 LQKENI, per germline. The V segment lost 3 bases and the J segment 4 bases; nucleotides outside the gene matches: 9. There are 16 residues in the CDR3. CDR3 DNA sequence: TGTGCCAGCTCACCGGGGGGACAGGCCCCCGCAGATACGCAGTATTTT. This translates into CASSPGGQAPADTQYF. The full variable domain, completed using reference TRBV18 and TRBJ2-3, is NAGVMQNPRHLVRRRGQEARLRCSPMKGHSHVYWYRQLPEEGLKFMVYLQKENIIDESGMPKERFSAEFPKEGPSILRIQQVVRGDSAAYFCASSPGGQAPADTQYFGPGTRLTVL.

The chain employs TRBV11-3 and TRBJ2-1, with 8 bases that match TRBD2. J was trimmed by 0 bases and V by 5 bases; bases with no gene match: 6. This CDR3 is built from 16 residues. Germline V gene lookup returns CDR1 SGHNT and CDR2 YENEEA. CDR3 nucleotides: TGTGCCAGCAGCCCCCAACTAGCGGCCTCCTACAATGAGCAGTTCTTC. It encodes CASSPQLAASYNEQFF.

With regard to this clone: Other nucleotide sequences in the sample specify the same CDR3. J is TRBJ2-7 and V is TRBV18; TRBD2 matches at 7 bases. With 3 bases clipped from V and 4 bases from J, the junction kept 9 bases outside the gene matches. The germline CDR1 and CDR2 sequences are KGHSH and LQKENI. The CDR3 is made up of 15 amino acids. CDR3 in DNA: TGTGCCAGCTCACCCCCTGGGGGGAGGGCTTACGAGCAGTACTTC. Protein sequence: CASSPPGGRAYEQYF.

The gene calls are TRBV12-3 or TRBV12-4 and TRBJ2-5; no clear D. The V and J ends lost 7 bases and 5 bases respectively, with 8 bases between them. The CDR3 contains 11 residues. The CDR3 region has the DNA TGTGCCAGCACCATCGGGGAGACCCAGTACTTC. Translating it yields CASTIGETQYF.

This chain uses TRBV11-3 with TRBJ2-1, with 11 positions matching TRBD2. V was clipped by 1 base and J by 5 bases; unmatched bases: 4. CDR1 is SGHNT and CDR2 is YENEEA in the germline V gene. The CDR3 runs to 16 residues. CDR3 nucleotide sequence: TGTGCCAGCAGCTTAGGTCCGGGACTAGCGGACAATGAGCAGTTCTTC. It specifies CASSLGPGLADNEQFF.

This clone was seen once. J is TRBJ2-3 and V is TRBV14; D unclear. The germline V and J ends were trimmed by 1 base and 0 bases, with 5 bases remaining between them. The V gene's germline CDR1 is SGHDN and CDR2 FVKESK. This CDR3 spans 14 amino acids. The CDR3 region is CASSQVLSTDTQYF. The CDR3, as DNA: TGTGCCAGCAGCCAAGTGTTAAGCACAGATACGCAGTATTTT.

This chain uses TRBV10-3 with TRBJ1-4, with unresolved D. The CDR3 has 11 residues. Trimming cost V 6 bases and J 8 bases, with 7 bases left between them. CDR1 is ENHRY, CDR2 SYGVKD, per germline. CDR3 nucleotides: TGTGCCATCAGATTCCAGGAAAAACTGTTTTTT. It specifies CAIRFQEKLFF.

V usage is TRBV6-2 or TRBV6-3 and J usage is TRBJ2-5, with 9 bases that match TRBD2. This CDR3 spans 14 amino acids. Unmatched junction bases numbered 8, after V lost 6 bases and J lost 6 bases. Looked up from germline, CDR1 is MNHEY and CDR2 is SVGEGT. CDR3 coding DNA: TGTGCCAGCAGCCATGGGCTAGCGGGACAGACCCAGTACTTC. Encoded protein: CASSHGLAGQTQYF.

This chain links TRBV7-9 with TRBJ1-4; 8 nucleotides line up with TRBD1. The CDR3 loop spans 16 amino acids. Germline V CDR1 and CDR2: SEHNR, FQNEAQ (reference sequence). Trimming took 5 bases from V and 8 from J; bases not matched to a gene: 13. This chain's CDR3 is CASSQQKTGAGEKLFF. Written as DNA, the CDR3 is TGTGCCAGCAGCCAACAGAAGACAGGGGCGGGGGAAAAACTGTTTTTT.

The V gene is TRBV5-1, the J gene TRBJ2-6; TRBD1 agrees at 7 bases. CDR3 length: 17 amino acids. J lost 1 base, V lost 4 bases, and 8 bases had no gene match. Per germline, CDR1 SGHRS and CDR2 YFSETQ. In DNA form, the CDR3 reads TGCGCCAGCAGCGAGGACAGGCTCGCATCTGGGGCCAACGTCCTGACTTTC. Amino acid sequence: CASSEDRLASGANVLTF.

This chain connects TRBV12-5 to TRBJ2-3; TRBD2 agrees at 8 bases. Germline V gives CDR1 LGHNT, CDR2 FRNRAP. The CDR3 runs 13 residues. Germline trimming cut 6 bases from V and 6 bases from J; bases unmatched to any gene: 5. DNA for the CDR3: TGTGCTAGTGGACTAGCGGTCCAGGATACGCAGTATTTT. This translates into CASGLAVQDTQYF.

The rearrangement joins TRBV20-1 to TRBJ2-3, with 7 bases matching TRBD2. The CDR3 loop spans 11 amino acids. Germline assignment: CDR1 DFQATT and CDR2 SNEGSKA (reference sequence). The CDR3 DNA reads as TGCAGGGCGGGACTAACCGATACGCAGTATTTT. Residues: CRAGLTDTQYF.

This CDR3 reads CASSWGRGHANEKLFF. CDR3 DNA: TGTGCCAGCAGTTGGGGCAGGGGGCATGCTAATGAAAAACTGTTTTTT. The chain joins TRBV6-5 to TRBJ1-4, with TRBD1 matching over 8 bases. J was trimmed by 3 bases and V by 4 bases; bases with no gene match: 7. Germline V gene sequence: CDR1 MNHEY, CDR2 SVGAGI. This CDR3 has 16 residues.

The chain has TRBV7-9 and TRBJ2-3; tentatively, D is TRBD2 (5 bases). The CDR3 contains 12 residues. Germline-derived CDR1 and CDR2 are SEHNR and FQNEAQ (reference sequence). With 3 bases removed from V and 4 bases from J, the gap between germline ends came to 5 bases. CDR3 sequence reads: CASSFGADTQYF. The CDR3 DNA reads TGTGCCAGCAGCTTCGGGGCAGATACGCAGTATTTT.

The chain combines TRBV24-1 with TRBJ2-5; D ambiguous. This CDR3 comprises 14 residues. Trimming left V 4 bases short and J 4 bases short, with 12 bases between. Germline lookup yields CDR1 KGHDR and CDR2 SFDVKD. In nucleotides, the CDR3 is TGTGCCACCAGTGACCCGATGGGCCTAGAGACCCAGTACTTC. Its translation: CATSDPMGLETQYF.

V gene TRBV7-7 combines with J gene TRBJ2-2; TRBD2 matches 9 bases. Germline loops: CDR1 SSHAT, CDR2 FNYEAQ (reference sequence). The CDR3 spans 15 residues. The V segment lost 5 bases and the J segment 11 bases; nucleotides outside the gene matches: 12. The CDR3 here is CASSPAGREGGELFF. The CDR3 DNA follows: TGTGCCAGCAGCCCGGCCGGGCGGGAGGGTGGAGAGCTGTTTTTT.

The rearrangement joins TRBV11-2 to TRBJ2-5, with TRBD2 matching over 13 bases. V was pared by 1 base and J by 5 bases, with 4 bases of the junction left unmatched. This CDR3 is built from 16 residues. Germline V gene data show CDR1 as SGHAT and CDR2 as FQNNGV. This CDR3 reads CASSLGTSGRTETQYF. The CDR3, as DNA: TGTGCCAGCAGCTTAGGGACTAGCGGGAGAACGGAGACCCAGTACTTC.

The chain couples TRBV7-9 to TRBJ2-5; no firm D call. Trimming left V 3 bases short and J 4 bases short, with 9 bases between. From germline, CDR1 is SEHNR and CDR2 FQNEAQ (reference sequence). The CDR3 consists of 13 residues. CDR3 amino acids: CASSLPLRETQYF. The CDR3 DNA reads as TGTGCCAGCAGCTTGCCCCTGCGAGAGACCCAGTACTTC.

The chain recombines TRBV4-3 with TRBJ1-6, with a possible D match to TRBD1 (5 bases). V gave up 0 bases and J gave up 1 base, with 10 bases separating them. The CDR3 covers 17 residues. Germline CDR1 and CDR2: LGHNA and YSLEER. The CDR3 loop is CASSQDRAGSYNSPLHF. DNA for the CDR3: TGCGCCAGCAGCCAAGACAGGGCGGGATCCTATAATTCACCCCTCCACTTT.

The V and J genes are TRBV10-2 and TRBJ1-3; a possible D gene is TRBD1 (5 bases). CDR1 and CDR2 (germline): WSHSY, SAAADI. The CDR3 loop spans 15 amino acids. V was shortened by 7 bases and J by 4 bases, with 17 bases between the two germline ends. The CDR3 loop is CASNPSWQGGNTIYF. The CDR3 DNA follows: TGCGCCAGCAACCCCTCCTGGCAGGGCGGAAACACCATATATTTT.

This sequence joins TRBV6-2 or TRBV6-3 and TRBJ2-3, with D possibly TRBD2 on 6 matching bases. This CDR3 is built from 14 residues. The germline CDR1 and CDR2 sequences are MNHEY and SVGEGT. V gave up 2 bases and J gave up 4 bases, with 10 bases separating them. The CDR3 reads CASSYPRLADTQYF. The DNA for the CDR3 is TGTGCCAGCAGTTACCCAAGACTAGCAGATACGCAGTATTTT.

V gene TRBV6-5 combines with J gene TRBJ1-5, with TRBD1 matching over 9 bases. V was pared by 6 bases and J by 6 bases, with 6 bases of the junction left unmatched. The CDR3 spans 14 residues. In germline, CDR1 is MNHEY, CDR2 SVGAGI. The CDR3 DNA reads TGTGCCAGCAGAGTCGGACAGGGGAGTCAGCCCCAGCATTTT. It specifies CASRVGQGSQPQHF.

This clone was counted a few times. The chain links TRBV6-5 to TRBJ2-7; D is unclear. Germline assignment: CDR1 MNHEY and CDR2 SVGAGI. The V end was cut by 2 bases, the J end by 7 bases, with 21 bases between. The CDR3 extends over 16 amino acids. This chain's CDR3 is CASSYRSVAKYLEQYF. The CDR3 DNA reads as TGTGCCAGCAGTTACCGTTCGGTAGCCAAGTACTTGGAGCAGTACTTC.

The chain carries TRBV2 and TRBJ2-2; 8 bases match TRBD1. The CDR3 has 15 residues. The V and J ends lost 6 bases and 4 bases, in that order; junction bases with no gene match: 7. The germline CDR1 and CDR2 sequences are SNHLY and FYNNEI. The CDR3 reads CASRGGQGGTGELFF. The CDR3 DNA reads as TGTGCCAGCAGGGGTGGACAGGGCGGCACCGGGGAGCTGTTTTTT.

The rearrangement joins TRBV6-6 to TRBJ2-2; TRBD1 might be the D (6 bases). Germline CDR1 is MNHNY and CDR2 is SVGAGI (reference sequence). The CDR3 consists of 16 residues. Trimming took off 2 bases at V and 7 bases at J, with 17 bases between the two ends. Here the CDR3 reads CASSYPTPTGHGELFF. The DNA for the CDR3 is TGTGCCAGCAGTTACCCCACCCCGACAGGACACGGGGAGCTGTTTTTT.

The gene calls are TRBV6-5 and TRBJ1-2; D not certain. Trimming shortened V by 10 bases and J by 8 bases, and 17 bases separated the two germline ends. CDR1 and CDR2 (germline): MNHEY, SVGAGI. The CDR3 sequence is 12 residues long. The CDR3 nucleotides read TGTGCCACCCGGGAGGGCATGGGGGGCTACACCTTC. Its protein is CATREGMGGYTF.

V gene TRBV16 combines with J gene TRBJ1-1; D gene unclear. This CDR3 region has 16 residues. Germline-derived CDR1 and CDR2 are KGHSY and FQNENV. With 2 bases removed from V and 0 bases from J, the gap between germline ends came to 13 bases. In DNA form, the CDR3 reads TGTGCCAGCAGCCAAGGTGTGGGCTTCATGAACACTGAAGCTTTCTTT. This gives the protein CASSQGVGFMNTEAFF.

This clone has only one observation. This sequence joins TRBV7-2 and TRBJ1-4, with no clear D. Trimming pared 5 bases from V and 1 base from J, leaving 5 bases between. The germline V gene encodes CDR1 SGHTA and CDR2 FQGNSA. The CDR3 has 13 amino acids. The CDR3 region has the DNA TGTGCCAGCAGCCCCCTAACTAATGAAAAACTGTTTTTT. The encoded protein is CASSPLTNEKLFF.